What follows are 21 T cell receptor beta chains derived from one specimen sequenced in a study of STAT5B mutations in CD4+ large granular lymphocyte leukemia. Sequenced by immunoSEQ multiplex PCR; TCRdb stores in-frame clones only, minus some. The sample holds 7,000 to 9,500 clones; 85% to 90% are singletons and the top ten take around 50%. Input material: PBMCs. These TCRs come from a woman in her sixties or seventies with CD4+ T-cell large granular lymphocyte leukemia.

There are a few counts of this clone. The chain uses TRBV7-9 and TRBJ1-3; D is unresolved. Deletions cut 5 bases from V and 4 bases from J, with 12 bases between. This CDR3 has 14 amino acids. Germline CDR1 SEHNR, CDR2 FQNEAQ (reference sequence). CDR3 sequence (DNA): TGTGCCAGCAGCCCCGACATATCGGGAAACACCATATATTTT. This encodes CASSPDISGNTIYF.

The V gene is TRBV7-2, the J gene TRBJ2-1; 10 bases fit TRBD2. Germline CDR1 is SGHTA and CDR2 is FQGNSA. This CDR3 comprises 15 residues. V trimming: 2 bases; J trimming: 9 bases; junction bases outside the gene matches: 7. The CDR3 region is CASSLFWTSGGEQFF. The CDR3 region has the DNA TGTGCCAGCAGCTTATTCTGGACTAGCGGCGGTGAGCAGTTCTTC.

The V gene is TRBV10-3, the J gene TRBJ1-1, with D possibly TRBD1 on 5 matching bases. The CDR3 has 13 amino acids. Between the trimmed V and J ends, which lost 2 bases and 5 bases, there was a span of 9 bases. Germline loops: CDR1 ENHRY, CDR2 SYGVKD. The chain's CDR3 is CAISEGGGTEAFF. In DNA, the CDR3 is TGTGCCATCAGTGAGGGGGGAGGAACTGAAGCTTTCTTT.

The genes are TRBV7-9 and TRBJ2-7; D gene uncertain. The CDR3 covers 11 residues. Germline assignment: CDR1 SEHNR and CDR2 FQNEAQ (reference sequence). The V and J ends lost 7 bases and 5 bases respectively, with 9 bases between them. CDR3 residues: CASTQTHEQYF. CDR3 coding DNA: TGTGCCAGCACCCAAACCCACGAGCAGTACTTC. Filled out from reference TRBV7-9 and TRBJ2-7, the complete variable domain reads DTGVSQNPRHKITKRGQNVTFRCDPISEHNRLYWYRQTLGQGPEFLTYFQNEAQLEKSRLLSDRFSAERPKGSFSTLEIQRTEQGDSAMYLCASTQTHEQYFGPGTRLTVT.

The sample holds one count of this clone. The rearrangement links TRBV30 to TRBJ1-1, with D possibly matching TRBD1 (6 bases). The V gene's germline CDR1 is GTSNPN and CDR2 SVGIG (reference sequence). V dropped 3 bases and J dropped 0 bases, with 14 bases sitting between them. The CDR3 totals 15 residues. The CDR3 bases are TGTGCCTGGAGGGCGACGGGGACACTGAACACTGAAGCTTTCTTT. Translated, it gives CAWRATGTLNTEAFF.

This CDR3 is CAISGTGGAAGGTF. The CDR3 DNA reads TGTGCCATCAGTGGGACAGGGGGCGCAGCCGGGGGGACCTTC. The chain joins TRBV10-3 to TRBJ1-2; 11 nucleotides align to TRBD1. The CDR3 has 14 amino acids. J was trimmed by 14 bases and V by 4 bases; bases with no gene match: 12. Germline V CDR1 and CDR2: ENHRY, SYGVKD.

CDR3 residues: CASSLTGGEDTQYF. CDR3 bases: TGTGCCAGCAGCTTGACCGGGGGCGAAGATACGCAGTATTTT. This rearrangement joins TRBV7-6 to TRBJ2-3; possibly TRBD1 or TRBD2 for D (6 bases each). V lost 3 bases, J lost 5 bases, and 12 bases lay in between. The germline V gene encodes CDR1 SGHVS and CDR2 FNYEAQ. This CDR3 contains 14 residues. Full variable domain (missing parts from reference TRBV7-6 and TRBJ2-3): GAGVSQSPRYKVTKRGQDVALRCDPISGHVSLYWYRQALGQGPEFLTYFNYEAQQDKSGLPNDRFSAERPEGSISTLTIQRTEQRDSAMYRCASSLTGGEDTQYFGPGTRLTVL.

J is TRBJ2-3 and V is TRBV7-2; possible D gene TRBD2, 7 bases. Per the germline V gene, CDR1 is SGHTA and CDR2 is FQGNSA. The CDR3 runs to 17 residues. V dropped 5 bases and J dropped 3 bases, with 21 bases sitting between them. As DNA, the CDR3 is TGTGCCAGCAGCCGCAGCGGGGACACATCTAGGACAGATACGCAGTATTTT. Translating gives CASSRSGDTSRTDTQYF.

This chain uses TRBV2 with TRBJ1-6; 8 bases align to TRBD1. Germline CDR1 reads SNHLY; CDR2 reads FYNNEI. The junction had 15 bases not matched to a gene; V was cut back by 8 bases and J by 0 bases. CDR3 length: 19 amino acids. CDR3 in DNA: TGTGCCAGCGGGCGGATCGGGACAGGATCTAGCTCCTATAATTCACCCCTCCACTTT. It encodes CASGRIGTGSSSYNSPLHF.

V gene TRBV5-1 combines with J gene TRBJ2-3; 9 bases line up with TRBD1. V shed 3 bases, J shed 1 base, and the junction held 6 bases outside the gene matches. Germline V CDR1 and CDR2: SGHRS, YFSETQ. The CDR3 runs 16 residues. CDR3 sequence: CASSSGQGGRTDTQYF. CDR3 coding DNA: TGCGCCAGCAGCTCGGGACAGGGTGGGCGCACAGATACGCAGTATTTT.

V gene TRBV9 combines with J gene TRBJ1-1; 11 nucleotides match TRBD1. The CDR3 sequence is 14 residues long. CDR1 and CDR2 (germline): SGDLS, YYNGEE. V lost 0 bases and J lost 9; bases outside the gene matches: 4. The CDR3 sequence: CASSVDGTGGQAFF. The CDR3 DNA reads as TGTGCCAGCAGCGTAGATGGGACAGGGGGGCAAGCTTTCTTT.

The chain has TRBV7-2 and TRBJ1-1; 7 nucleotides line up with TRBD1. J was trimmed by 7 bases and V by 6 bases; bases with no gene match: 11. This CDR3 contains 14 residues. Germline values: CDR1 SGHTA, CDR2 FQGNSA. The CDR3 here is CASRQGGGLGEAFF. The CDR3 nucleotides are TGTGCCAGCAGACAGGGAGGGGGCTTGGGTGAAGCTTTCTTT.

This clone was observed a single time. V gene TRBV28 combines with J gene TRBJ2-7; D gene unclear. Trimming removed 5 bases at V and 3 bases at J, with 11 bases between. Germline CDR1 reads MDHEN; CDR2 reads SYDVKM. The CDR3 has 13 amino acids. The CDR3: CASSPWGSYEQYF. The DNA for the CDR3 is TGTGCCAGCAGTCCTTGGGGTAGCTACGAGCAGTACTTC.

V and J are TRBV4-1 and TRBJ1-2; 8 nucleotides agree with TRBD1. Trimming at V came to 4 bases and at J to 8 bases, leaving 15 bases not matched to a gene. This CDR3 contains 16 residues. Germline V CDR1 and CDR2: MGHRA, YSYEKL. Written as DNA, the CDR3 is TGCGCCAGCAGCCTCCTCCCGGGCGGACAGGGAAAAGGCTACACCTTC. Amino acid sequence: CASSLLPGGQGKGYTF.

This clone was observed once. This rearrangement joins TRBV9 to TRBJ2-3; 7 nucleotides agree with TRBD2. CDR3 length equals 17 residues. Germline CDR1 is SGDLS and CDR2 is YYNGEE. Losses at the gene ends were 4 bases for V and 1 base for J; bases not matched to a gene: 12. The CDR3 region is CASSPGTKLRGTDTQYF. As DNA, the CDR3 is TGTGCCAGCAGCCCCGGGACTAAATTGAGGGGCACAGATACGCAGTATTTT.

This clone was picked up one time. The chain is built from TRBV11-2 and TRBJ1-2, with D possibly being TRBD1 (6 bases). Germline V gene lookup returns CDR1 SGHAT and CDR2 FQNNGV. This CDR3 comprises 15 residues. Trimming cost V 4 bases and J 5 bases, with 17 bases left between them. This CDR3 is CASSSPGRGDYGYTF. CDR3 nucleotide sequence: TGTGCCAGCAGCTCCCCGGGGAGGGGGGATTATGGCTACACCTTC.

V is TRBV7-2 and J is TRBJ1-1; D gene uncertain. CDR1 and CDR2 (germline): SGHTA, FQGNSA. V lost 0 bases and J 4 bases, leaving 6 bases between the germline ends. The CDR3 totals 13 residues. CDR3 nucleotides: TGTGCCAGCAGCTTAGCCACGGGCACTGAAGCTTTCTTT. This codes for CASSLATGTEAFF.

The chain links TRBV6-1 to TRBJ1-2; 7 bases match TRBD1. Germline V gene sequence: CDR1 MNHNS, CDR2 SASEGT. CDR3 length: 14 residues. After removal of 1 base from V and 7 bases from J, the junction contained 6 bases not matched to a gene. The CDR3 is CASSEEQGIGGYTF. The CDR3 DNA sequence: TGTGCCAGCAGTGAAGAACAGGGGATCGGTGGCTACACCTTC.

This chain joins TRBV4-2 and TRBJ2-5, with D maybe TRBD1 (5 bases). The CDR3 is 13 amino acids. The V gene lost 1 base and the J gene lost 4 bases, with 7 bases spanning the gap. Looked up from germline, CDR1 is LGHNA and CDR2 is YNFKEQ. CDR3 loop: CASSQVRGETQYF. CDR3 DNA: TGTGCCAGCAGCCAAGTTAGGGGAGAGACCCAGTACTTC.

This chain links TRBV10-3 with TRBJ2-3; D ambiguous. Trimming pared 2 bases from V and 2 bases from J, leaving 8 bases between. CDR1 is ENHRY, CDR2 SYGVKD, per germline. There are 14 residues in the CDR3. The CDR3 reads CAISEDQNTDTQYF. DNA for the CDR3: TGTGCCATCAGTGAGGACCAGAACACAGATACGCAGTATTTT.

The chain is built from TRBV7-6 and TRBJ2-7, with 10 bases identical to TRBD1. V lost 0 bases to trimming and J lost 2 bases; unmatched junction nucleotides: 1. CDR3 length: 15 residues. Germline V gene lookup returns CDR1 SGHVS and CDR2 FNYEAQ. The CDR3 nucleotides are TGTGCCAGCAGCTTAGCGGGACAGGGGACCTACGAGCAGTACTTC. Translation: CASSLAGQGTYEQYF.